What follows describes a single T cell receptor (beta chain). Its antigen remains unknown. The PCR contained 60 Vbeta and 13 Jbeta primers. Sequencing was performed with immunoSEQ multiplex PCR; in TCRdb, only in-frame clones are kept and a portion is missing. The table for this sample gives 200,000 or so clones. This entry belongs to a study of cytomegalovirus exposure and HLA in healthy donors. Findings of the study overall: The authors later linked a missense DCLRE1C variant to TCR beta V- and J-gene trimming. Both high specificity and high sensitivity reportedly marked the classifier's diagnosis of cytomegalovirus status. A later analysis by the authors found several of the most significant clusters apparently linked to common viral pathogens.

This cohort consisted of healthy bone marrow donors. Trimming pared 0 bases from V and 5 bases from J, leaving 11 bases between. Germline CDR1 is SGDLS and CDR2 is YYNGEE. The CDR3 is 14 residues long. This TCR was recovered from a boy aged 5-17 years in good health and CMV-seronegative. The source material was PBMCs. The V gene is TRBV9, the J gene TRBJ1-2; D uncertain. The CDR3 sequence: CASSVARNGYGYTF. CDR3 DNA sequence: TGTGCCAGCAGCGTAGCTCGAAACGGGTATGGCTACACCTTC.